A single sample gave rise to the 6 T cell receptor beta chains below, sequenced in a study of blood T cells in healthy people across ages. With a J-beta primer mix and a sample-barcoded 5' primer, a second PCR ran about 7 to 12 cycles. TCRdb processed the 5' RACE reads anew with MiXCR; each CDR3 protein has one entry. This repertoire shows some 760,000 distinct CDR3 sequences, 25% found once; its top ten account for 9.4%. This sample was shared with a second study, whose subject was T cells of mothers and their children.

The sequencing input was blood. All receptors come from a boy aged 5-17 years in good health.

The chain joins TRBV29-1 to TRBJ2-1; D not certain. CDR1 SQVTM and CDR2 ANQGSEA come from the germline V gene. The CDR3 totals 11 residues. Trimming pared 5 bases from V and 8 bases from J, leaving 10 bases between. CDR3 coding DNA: TGCAGCGTTAAAATACATGATGAGCAGTTCTTC. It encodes CSVKIHDEQFF.

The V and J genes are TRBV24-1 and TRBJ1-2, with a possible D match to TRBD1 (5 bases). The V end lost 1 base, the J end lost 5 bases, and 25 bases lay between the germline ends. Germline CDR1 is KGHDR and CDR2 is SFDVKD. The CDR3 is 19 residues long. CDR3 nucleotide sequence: TGTGCCACCAGTGATTTTATTCGTACAGCCAAGAAAAGGGGTTATGGCTACACCTTC. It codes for CATSDFIRTAKKRGYGYTF.

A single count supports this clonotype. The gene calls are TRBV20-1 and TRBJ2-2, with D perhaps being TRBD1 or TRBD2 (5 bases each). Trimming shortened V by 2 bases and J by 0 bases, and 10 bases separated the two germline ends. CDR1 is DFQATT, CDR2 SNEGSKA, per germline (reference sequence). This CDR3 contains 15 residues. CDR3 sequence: CSARSGRSNTGELFF. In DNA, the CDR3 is TGCAGTGCTAGATCGGGACGGTCGAACACCGGGGAGCTGTTTTTT.

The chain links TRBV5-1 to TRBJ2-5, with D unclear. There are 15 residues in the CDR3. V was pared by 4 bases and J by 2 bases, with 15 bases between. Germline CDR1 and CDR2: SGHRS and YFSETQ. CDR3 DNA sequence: TGCGCCAGCAGCCCGGCTAATCTCCCACAAGAGACCCAGTACTTC. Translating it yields CASSPANLPQETQYF. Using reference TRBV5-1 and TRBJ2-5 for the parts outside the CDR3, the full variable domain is KAGVTQTPRYLIKTRGQQVTLSCSPISGHRSVSWYQQTPGQGLQFLFEYFSETQRNKGNFPGRFSGRQFSNSRSEMNVSTLELGDSALYLCASSPANLPQETQYFGPGTRLLVL.

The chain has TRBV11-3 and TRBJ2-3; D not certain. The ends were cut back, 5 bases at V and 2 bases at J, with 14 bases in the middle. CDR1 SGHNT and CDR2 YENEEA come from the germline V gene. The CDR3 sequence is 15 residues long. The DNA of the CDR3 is TGTGCCAGCAGCCCCCAGGTCATTTACACAGATACGCAGTATTTT. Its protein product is CASSPQVIYTDTQYF.

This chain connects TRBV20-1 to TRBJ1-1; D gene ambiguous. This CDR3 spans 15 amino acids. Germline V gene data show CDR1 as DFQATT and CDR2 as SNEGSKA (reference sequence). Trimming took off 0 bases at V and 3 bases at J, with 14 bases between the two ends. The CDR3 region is CSARDRGSYYTEAFF. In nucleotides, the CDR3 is TGCAGTGCTAGAGATCGCGGGAGCTATTACACTGAAGCTTTCTTT.